This TCR beta chain came from a study of breast tumors, draining lymph nodes, adjacent tissues. TCRdb re-called the multiplex PCR reads through MiXCR, storing one row per CDR3 protein. Seen here are tens of thousands of distinct CDR3 sequences, approximately 63% observed once, and the top ten hold 18%. This clonotype was observed a handful of times. This CDR3 spans 15 amino acids. V lost 6 bases, J lost 0 bases, and 12 bases lay in between. Germline CDR1 MNHEY, CDR2 SVGAGI. This chain links TRBV6-5 with TRBJ1-3, with D tentatively TRBD1 (5 bases). The origin of this receptor is a female donor with breast cancer. Some clones in this sample may be carry-over from other donors' samples. The sample was breast tumor tissue. CDR3 bases: TGTGCCAGCAGCAAGGGACGGAGCTCTGGAAACACCATATATTTT. Amino acid sequence: CASSKGRSSGNTIYF.